This T cell receptor (beta chain) was found in a study of PD-1 blockade in classical Hodgkin lymphoma. Sequencing used immunoSEQ multiplex PCR; TCRdb keeps in-frame clones, though not all of them. The sample consists of over 20,000 clones, 87% of them appearing once. The V and J ends lost 2 bases and 6 bases, in that order; junction bases with no gene match: 1. The CDR3 loop spans 13 amino acids. Germline V gene lookup returns CDR1 MNHNS and CDR2 SASEGT. The sample's time point: newly diagnosed, previously untreated cHL patient sample. Magnetic depletion of non-target cells from thawed PBMCs yielded purified CD8+ T cells. Researchers used newly diagnosed, untreated classical Hodgkin lymphoma PBMCs for comparison. As regards this clone: Its antigen is unknown.

Study-wide results and caveats: No one has yet defined what causes the repertoire differences, which may be disease activity or prior therapy. Reported baseline diversity: healthy donors highest, relapsed/refractory patients lowest.

What was sequenced was CD8+ T cells from blood. The clonotype originates from a human donor with classical Hodgkin lymphoma. This chain connects TRBV6-1 to TRBJ2-3; TRBD2 matches 8 bases. CDR3 sequence (DNA): TGTGCCAGCAGTGAATTAGCGGGGGATACGCAGTATTTT. Its translation is CASSELAGDTQYF.